Below, one TCR beta chain is given with its context. This entry belongs to a study of blood T cell repertoires in COVID-19. Across the whole study: Samples taken during acute and convalescent COVID-19 were collected in the United States, Italy and Spain.

The germline CDR1 and CDR2 sequences are SGHNT and YENEEA. V dropped 3 bases and J dropped 6; count of bases not matched to a gene: 3. CDR3 length equals 14 residues. Profiling relied on immunoSEQ multiplex PCR, and the TCRdb table lists in-frame clones only, not all of them. Of tens of thousands of clones in the sample, 90% to 95% are singletons; the top ten hold roughly 8.6%. Specimen: peripheral blood. The chain is built from TRBV11-3 and TRBJ2-1; 9 nucleotides line up with TRBD2. The receptor comes from a human donor in a cohort sampled during active COVID-19. CDR3 DNA: TGTGCCAGCAGCTTTAGCGGGAGCTCCAATGAGCAGTTCTTC. This sequence encodes CASSFSGSSNEQFF.